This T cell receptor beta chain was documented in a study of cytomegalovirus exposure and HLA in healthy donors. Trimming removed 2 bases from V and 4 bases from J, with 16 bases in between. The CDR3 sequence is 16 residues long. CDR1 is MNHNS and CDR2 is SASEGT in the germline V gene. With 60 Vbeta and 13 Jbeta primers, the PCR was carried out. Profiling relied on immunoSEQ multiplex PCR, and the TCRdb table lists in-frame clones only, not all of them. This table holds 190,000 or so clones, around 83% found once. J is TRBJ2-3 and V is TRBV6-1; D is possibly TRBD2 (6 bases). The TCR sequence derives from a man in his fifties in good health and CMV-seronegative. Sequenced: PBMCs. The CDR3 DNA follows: TGTGCCAGCAGTGAACAAGGGCGGGGTAGGGCAGATACGCAGTATTTT. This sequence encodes CASSEQGRGRADTQYF.